The present T cell receptor (beta chain) was sequenced within a study of cytotoxic CD8 clonotypes in ibrutinib-treated CLL. The V end was cut by 2 bases, the J end by 6 bases, with 9 bases between. Germline CDR1 reads LNHDA; CDR2 reads SQIVND (reference sequence). The length of the CDR3 is 13 residues. Overall study results and limits: Baseline clonality, higher than in age-matched healthy donors, tracked circulating CD8+ T-cell counts.

Genomic DNA in a quantity of about 2 micrograms was derived from cryopreserved PBMCs for TCR beta libraries. Target depth was 1 in 200,000 to 1 in 1 million T cells, about 10x per clonotype. Data came from immunoSEQ multiplex PCR; TCRdb stores just in-frame clones and leaves some out. The sample lists about 300,000 clones, approximately 76% occurring once. Note on this clone: Its antigen is currently unknown.

The genes are TRBV19 and TRBJ2-3, with unresolved D. The TCR sequence derives from a human donor with chronic lymphocytic leukemia. Sequencing was performed on PBMCs, taken at disease progression, from a patient treated with ibrutinib. This CDR3 reads CASSISVRDTQYF. Here the CDR3 DNA reads TGTGCCAGTAGTATAAGTGTGCGGGATACGCAGTATTTT. Full variable domain (missing parts from reference TRBV19 and TRBJ2-3): DGGITQSPKYLFRKEGQNVTLSCEQNLNHDAMYWYRQDPGQGLRLIYYSQIVNDFQKGDIAEGYSVSREKKESFPLTVTSAQKNPTAFYLCASSISVRDTQYFGPGTRLTVL.